A selection of T cell receptor beta chains follows, all from one sample in a study of T-cell reconstitution after alpha-beta-depleted transplantation in children. TCRdb reprocessed the PCR reads via MiXCR and lists one record per CDR3 protein. The sample yields 300,000 to 400,000 distinct CDR3 sequences, around 25% seen once. Sequencing used PBMCs, mostly from graft donor cells, obtained 180 days after TCRalphabeta/CD19-depleted stem cell transplant. These receptors were collected from a male patient between 5 and 17 years old who had a stem cell transplant for acute lymphoblastic leukemia, so the T cells may come from the graft donor. The CDR3 runs from the conserved cysteine through the conserved F or W. D genes are given only for firm matches. Some rows have no size entry. The others give once, few or many, or a class for an expanded clone.

d_gene	v_gene	abundance	len	j_gene	CDR3aa	CDR3nt
TRBD1	TRBV24-1	few	14	TRBJ2-3	CATSRTGGTDTQYF	TGTGCCACCTCACGAACAGGGGGGACAGATACGCAGTATTTT
-	TRBV6-1	-	17	TRBJ2-1	CASSQRTTWGNYNEQFF	TGTGCCAGCAGTCAACGGACTACCTGGGGGAACTACAATGAGCAGTTCTTC
-	TRBV4-1	-	15	TRBJ2-7	CASSQSMDTYYEQYF	TGCGCCAGCAGCCAATCGATGGACACCTACTACGAGCAGTACTTC
-	TRBV7-9	few	10	TRBJ2-2	CASSLRELFF	TGTGCCAGCAGCCTAAGGGAGCTGTTTTTT
-	TRBV5-6	-	14	TRBJ1-1	CASSLAEGRTEAFF	TGTGCCAGCAGCTTGGCGGAAGGGAGGACTGAAGCTTTCTTT
-	TRBV20-1	-	15	TRBJ1-1	CSARDPGTRGTEAFF	TGCAGTGCTAGAGACCCCGGGACCCGGGGCACTGAAGCTTTCTTT
-	TRBV2	few	15	TRBJ2-5	CASSISGTWGETQYF	TGTGCCAGCAGCATATCCGGGACCTGGGGGGAGACCCAGTACTTC
-	TRBV27	few	15	TRBJ1-1	CASSSGMGLDTEAFF	TGTGCCAGCAGTTCAGGGATGGGACTTGACACTGAAGCTTTCTTT
-	TRBV5-6	few	15	TRBJ1-5	CASSFSTTPYQPQHF	TGTGCCAGCAGCTTCTCTACGACCCCTTATCAGCCCCAGCATTTT
-	TRBV11-2	once	18	TRBJ2-2	CASSLNWGTRDPTGELFF	TGTGCCAGCAGCTTAAATTGGGGAACTAGGGATCCCACCGGGGAGCTGTTTTTT
TRBD2	TRBV12-3/TRBV12-4	few	15	TRBJ2-7	CASSQAGGSSYEQYF	TGTGCCAGCAGCCAAGCGGGAGGGAGCTCCTACGAGCAGTACTTC
-	TRBV28	few	15	TRBJ2-7	CASSLDGGGSYEQYF	TGTGCCAGCAGTTTGGATGGAGGGGGCAGCTACGAGCAGTACTTC
TRBD1	TRBV20-1	-	15	TRBJ1-3	CSASQNRGSGNTIYF	TGCAGTGCTAGTCAGAACAGGGGGTCTGGAAACACCATATATTTT
TRBD1	TRBV5-4	few	14	TRBJ2-7	CASSIAQGPYEQYF	TGTGCCAGCAGCATAGCACAGGGGCCCTACGAGCAGTACTTC
-	TRBV4-2	few	15	TRBJ1-6	CASSQTGSYNSPLHF	TGTGCCAGCAGCCAAACAGGGTCCTATAATTCACCCCTCCACTTT
-	TRBV7-6	-	16	TRBJ2-3	CASREGLAVITDTQYF	TGTGCCAGCAGGGAGGGGCTAGCTGTTATCACAGATACGCAGTATTTT
TRBD2	TRBV6-1	few	14	TRBJ2-3	CASSISGNPHTQYF	TGTGCCAGCTCAATCAGCGGGAACCCCCATACGCAGTATTTT
-	TRBV2	few	14	TRBJ2-5	CASSAAGPGPPQYF	TGTGCCAGCAGTGCCGCGGGTCCCGGCCCCCCCCAGTACTTC
-	TRBV7-6	few	17	TRBJ1-3	CASSLIRRTSSGNTIYF	TGTGCCAGCAGCTTAATCCGGCGGACTAGCTCTGGAAACACCATATATTTT
-	TRBV7-6	many	14	TRBJ2-7	CASRPLARGNEQYF	TGTGCCAGCAGGCCCCTCGCCAGGGGAAACGAGCAGTACTTC
-	TRBV7-9	few	15	TRBJ2-1	CASSLAVGERYEQFF	TGTGCCAGCAGCTTAGCGGTGGGGGAGAGGTATGAGCAGTTCTTC
TRBD2	TRBV10-3	few	13	TRBJ2-5	CAIRSGAQETQYF	TGTGCCATCAGGAGCGGGGCACAAGAGACCCAGTACTTC
-	TRBV21-1	few	15	TRBJ2-7	CASSNWGTTSHEQYF	TGTGCCAGCAGCAACTGGGGGACTACCTCCCACGAGCAGTACTTC
TRBD1	TRBV11-1	-	18	TRBJ2-3	CASSLTWGQGTRTDTQYF	TGTGCCAGCAGCTTAACCTGGGGACAGGGGACCCGCACAGATACGCAGTATTTT
TRBD1	TRBV29-1	-	12	TRBJ2-7	CSGTGQGYEQYF	TGCAGCGGGACGGGACAGGGGTACGAGCAGTACTTC
-	TRBV5-1	many	13	TRBJ2-1	CASSPGSYNEQFF	TGCGCCAGCAGCCCCGGCAGCTACAATGAGCAGTTCTTC
-	TRBV3-1	few	16	TRBJ2-3	CASSQGNFLATDTQYF	TGTGCCAGCAGCCAAGGGAATTTCCTAGCGACAGATACGCAGTATTTT
TRBD1	TRBV20-1	-	18	TRBJ2-7	CSAILLVRGRRERWEQYF	TGCAGTGCTATCCTCTTAGTCAGGGGGCGCAGGGAACGATGGGAGCAGTACTTC
-	TRBV5-1	-	16	TRBJ2-7	CASSLVGGVGSYEQYF	TGCGCCAGCAGCTTGGTTGGGGGTGTCGGCTCCTACGAGCAGTACTTC
TRBD2	TRBV5-5	-	15	TRBJ2-1	CASSRGLVTYNEQFF	TGTGCCAGCAGCAGGGGACTAGTAACCTACAATGAGCAGTTCTTC
-	TRBV5-1	few	17	TRBJ2-1	CASSFTPGLSIYNEQFF	TGCGCCAGCAGCTTCACACCGGGACTTTCGATTTACAATGAGCAGTTCTTC
-	TRBV12-3/TRBV12-4	-	16	TRBJ2-7	CASSLAGLTAEYEQYF	TGTGCCAGCAGTTTAGCGGGACTCACTGCGGAATACGAGCAGTACTTC
TRBD2	TRBV7-7	few	18	TRBJ2-1	CASSLRPGLANGRVEQFF	TGTGCCAGCAGCTTGCGCCCAGGGCTAGCGAACGGGAGGGTTGAGCAGTTCTTC
TRBD1	TRBV12-3/TRBV12-4	few	13	TRBJ1-2	CAARTGGVYGYTF	TGTGCCGCGAGAACAGGGGGCGTCTATGGCTACACCTTC
TRBD2	TRBV10-1	-	17	TRBJ2-7	CASSSGRAGVVSYEQYF	TGCGCCAGCAGCAGCGGGAGAGCGGGCGTTGTCTCCTACGAGCAGTACTTC